The clone carrying this T cell receptor (beta chain) appeared once. Antigen: not known. Single viable CD3+CD4+CD8-CD45RO+ cells were sorted as the memory CD4+ T cells. The sample belongs to a study of memory CD4+ T cells and cytomegalovirus serostatus. Clones were sequenced by immunoSEQ multiplex PCR, and TCRdb holds only the in-frame ones, with some missing. The sample holds 35,000 to 45,000 clones, 70% to 80% seen once. General study findings and limits: About 40% of the roughly 160 known CMV-associated TCRbeta sequences appeared in CD4+ memory.

The TCR was taken from an adult in good health and CMV-seronegative. The sequenced sample consisted of memory CD4+ T cells from blood.

CDR3 bases: TGTGCCAGCAGCGCCAGCATTAATAGCAATCAGCCCCAGCATTTT. Protein product: CASSASINSNQPQHF. The chain is built from TRBV7-8 and TRBJ1-5; no reliable D call. Germline CDR1 is SGHVS and CDR2 is FQNEAQ. This CDR3 is 15 amino acids long. V dropped 5 bases and J dropped 0 bases, with 11 bases sitting between them.